Listed below are T cell receptor beta chains from one sample, sequenced in a study of blood T cell repertoires in COVID-19. Assay used: immunoSEQ multiplex PCR; TCRdb lists only in-frame clones, some missing. This table has 25,000 to 35,000 clones, 81% appearing once. Material for sequencing was peripheral blood. These receptors all come from a woman aged 60-75 years with acute or convalescent COVID-19. CDR3s include the opening cysteine and the closing phenylalanine or tryptophan. Each record gives: clone size, D gene, V gene, J gene, CDR3 DNA, CDR3 protein. The D gene is left open where the match is weak. Clone size appears in some rows only: once, few, many, or a class for an expanded clone.

>-|-|TRBV13|TRBJ1-2
TGTGCCAGCAGCTTAGGAACTACGTTTCACACCTTC
CASSLGTTFHTF
>-|-|TRBV7-2|TRBJ1-1
TGTGCCAGCAGCTTGGGGGGGCAGATGAACACTGAAGCTTTCTTT
CASSLGGQMNTEAFF
>-|-|TRBV20-1|TRBJ2-1
TGCAGTGCTAGCGCCTACGATGAGCAGTTCTTC
CSASAYDEQFF
>-|-|TRBV7-9|TRBJ1-1
TGTGCCAGCAGCTTCTCCGGGACTAACCCTGAAGCTTTCTTT
CASSFSGTNPEAFF
>-|-|TRBV5-4|TRBJ1-2
TGTGCCAGCAGTCGGGACGGAGGGCCCAGTGGCTACACCTTC
CASSRDGGPSGYTF
>-|-|TRBV5-6|TRBJ2-7
TGTGCCAGCAGCTTCCAGGGCCCCTACGAGCAGTACTTC
CASSFQGPYEQYF
>-|-|TRBV5-6|TRBJ2-1
TGTGCCAGCAGCTTTGGAGGACGCTCCTACAATGAGCAGTTCTTC
CASSFGGRSYNEQFF
>-|TRBD1|TRBV5-4|TRBJ1-2
TGTGCCAGCAGCCCAACAACAGGGGGCTATGGCTACACCTTC
CASSPTTGGYGYTF
>once|-|TRBV6-6|TRBJ1-1
TGTGCCAGCAGTGAGAACTTGAACGCTTTCTTT
CASSENLNAFF
>-|TRBD1|TRBV5-6|TRBJ2-3
TGTGCCAGCAGCCCGACAGGGGGCACAGATACGCAGTATTTT
CASSPTGGTDTQYF
>-|-|TRBV19|TRBJ2-3
TGTGCCAGTAGTACCACAGGGTCAGATACGCAGTATTTT
CASSTTGSDTQYF
>-|-|TRBV2|TRBJ2-3
TGTGCCAGGGGAGGGGGGGTCGACACAGATACGCAGTATTTT
CARGGGVDTDTQYF
>-|TRBD2|TRBV10-1|TRBJ2-3
TGCGCCAGCAGCGGACTAGCGGGGGGTACGCAGTATTTT
CASSGLAGGTQYF
>once|TRBD2|TRBV30|TRBJ2-1
TGTGCCTGGAGGTCTGAGGAGCGGGGGGGAAATGAGCAGTTCTTC
CAWRSEERGGNEQFF
>-|TRBD2|TRBV3-1/TRBV3-2|TRBJ2-5
TGTGCCAGCAGCCCGAGGTCAGGACTAGCGGGGGGGCTAGGGGAAGAGACCCAGTACTTC
CASSPRSGLAGGLGEETQYF
>once|-|TRBV2|TRBJ2-1
TGTGCCAGCAGTCCCACAAACGGGGAGCAGTTCTTC
CASSPTNGEQFF
>-|-|TRBV29-1|TRBJ2-1
TGCAGCGTGGAGAACCCAAGGACCTACAATGAGCAGTTCTTC
CSVENPRTYNEQFF
>once|-|TRBV5-6|TRBJ1-6
TGTGCCAGCAGCTTGGGGGAGTTCGGCTCACCCCTCCACTTT
CASSLGEFGSPLHF
>-|TRBD1|TRBV28|TRBJ1-5
TGTGCCAGCAGTCCTCCCAGGGGGACAGTTTTCTGGCATCAGCCCCAGCATTTT
CASSPPRGTVFWHQPQHF
>few|-|TRBV30|TRBJ1-3
TGTGCCTGGAGCACTCTCTTGGGGGGGAGCTCTGGAAACACCATATATTTT
CAWSTLLGGSSGNTIYF
>few|TRBD1|TRBV3-1/TRBV3-2|TRBJ1-3
TGTGCCAGCAGCCGACAGGGCTCTGGAAACACCATATATTTT
CASSRQGSGNTIYF
>-|-|TRBV7-3|TRBJ2-3
TGTGCCAGCACCCACAGCGGGCTAAGCACAGATACGCAGTATTTT
CASTHSGLSTDTQYF
>few|TRBD1|TRBV28|TRBJ1-1
TGTGCCAGCAGTCCCCTAAACAGGGGAATGAACACTGAAGCTTTCTTT
CASSPLNRGMNTEAFF
>-|-|TRBV7-9|TRBJ1-3
TGTGCCAGCAGCTTAAGTTACACATCGGGGGACTCTGGAAACACCATATATTTT
CASSLSYTSGDSGNTIYF
>-|TRBD2|TRBV6-2/TRBV6-3|TRBJ2-7
TGTGCCAGCAGTTACCGGGGGACTAGCGGATCCTACGAGCAGTACTTC
CASSYRGTSGSYEQYF
>-|TRBD1|TRBV5-5|TRBJ2-5
TGTGCCAGCAGCTCGCGGACAGGGGGAGAGACCCAGTACTTC
CASSSRTGGETQYF